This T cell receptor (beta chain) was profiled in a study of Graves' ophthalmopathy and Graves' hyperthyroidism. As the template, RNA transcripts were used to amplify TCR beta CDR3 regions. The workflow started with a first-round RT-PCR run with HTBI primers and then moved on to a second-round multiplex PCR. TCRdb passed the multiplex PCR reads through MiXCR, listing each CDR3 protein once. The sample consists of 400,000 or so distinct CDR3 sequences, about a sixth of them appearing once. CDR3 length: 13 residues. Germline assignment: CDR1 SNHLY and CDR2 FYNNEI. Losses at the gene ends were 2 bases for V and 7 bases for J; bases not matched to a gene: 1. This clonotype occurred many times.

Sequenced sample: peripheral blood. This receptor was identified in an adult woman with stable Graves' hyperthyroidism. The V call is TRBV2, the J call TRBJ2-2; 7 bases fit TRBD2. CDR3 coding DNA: TGTGCCAGCAGTGAACGGGGGGACGGGGAGCTGTTTTTT. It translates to CASSERGDGELFF.